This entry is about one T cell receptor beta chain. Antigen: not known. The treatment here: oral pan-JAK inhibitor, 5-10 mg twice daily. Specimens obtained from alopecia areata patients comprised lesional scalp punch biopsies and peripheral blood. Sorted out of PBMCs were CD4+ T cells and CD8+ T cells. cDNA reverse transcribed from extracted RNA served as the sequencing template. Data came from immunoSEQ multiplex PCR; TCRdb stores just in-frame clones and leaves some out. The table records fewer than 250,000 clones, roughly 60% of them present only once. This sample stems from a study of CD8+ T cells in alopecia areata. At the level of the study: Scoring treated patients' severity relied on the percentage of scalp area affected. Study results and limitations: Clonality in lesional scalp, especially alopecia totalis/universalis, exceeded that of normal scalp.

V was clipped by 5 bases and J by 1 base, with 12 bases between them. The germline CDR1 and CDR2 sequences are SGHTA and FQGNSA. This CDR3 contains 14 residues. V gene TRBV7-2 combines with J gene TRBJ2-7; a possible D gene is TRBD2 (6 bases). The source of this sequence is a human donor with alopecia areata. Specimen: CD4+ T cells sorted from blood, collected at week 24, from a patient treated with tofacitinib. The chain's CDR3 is CASSRDSSSYEQYF. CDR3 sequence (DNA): TGTGCCAGCAGCCGGGACTCCTCTTCCTACGAGCAGTACTTC.